This TCR beta chain was sequenced during a study of blood T cells in healthy people across ages. This clonotype was seen only a few times. V was shortened by 0 bases and J by 4 bases, with 18 bases between the two germline ends. There are 16 residues in the CDR3. Germline V gene data show CDR1 as DFQATT and CDR2 as SNEGSKA (reference sequence). Sample-barcoded 5' priming and a J-beta primer mix drove a second PCR of about 6 to 12 cycles. TCRdb reprocessed the 5' RACE reads via MiXCR and lists one record per CDR3 protein. The sample yields 450,000 to 600,000 distinct CDR3 sequences, roughly a quarter seen once. These records were also assigned to another study, of T cells of mothers and their children.

Sequencing was done on a sample of blood. The gene calls are TRBV20-1 and TRBJ1-1, with no clear D. This sequence was found in a boy aged 2-9 years in good health. The CDR3 nucleotides are TGCAGTGCTAGAGATCCCTCTATTACAGTCTTCACTGAAGCTTTCTTT. Translation gives CSARDPSITVFTEAFF.